This TCR beta chain comes out of a study of T-cell reconstitution after alpha-beta-depleted transplantation in children. Regarding the study as a whole: Where alpha-beta T cells came from about two months after transplant was reportedly several hundred expanded graft clones. Diversity and T-cell counts at one year after transplant derived mostly from new T cells. Surviving recipient T cells and intrathymic progenitors accounted for some patients' high TCRbeta diversity at day 60.

A library of TCRbeta sequences, prepared with unique molecular identifiers, was generated. A single record per CDR3 protein comes from TCRdb applying MiXCR to the PCR reads. The sample lists hundreds of thousands of distinct CDR3 sequences; more than 9% were seen once. The CDR3 has 14 amino acids. Germline V CDR1 and CDR2: DFQATT, SNEGSKA (reference sequence). Trimming cost V 1 base and J 3 bases, with 12 bases left between them. A few counts support this clonotype. No antigen is known for it. This TCR was sampled from a male patient between 2 and 15 years old who had a stem cell transplant for chronic granulomatous disease, so the T cells may come from the graft donor. This chain links TRBV20-1 with TRBJ1-1, with a weak D call TRBD1 (5 bases). Sequenced material: peripheral blood, taken 180 days after TCRalphabeta/CD19-depleted stem cell transplant. This CDR3 reads CSARGRRDYTEAFF. The DNA for the CDR3 is TGCAGTGCTAGAGGTCGCAGGGATTACACTGAAGCTTTCTTT.